The clone carrying this T cell receptor (beta chain) was found many times. What it recognizes is unknown. The sample comes from a study of T cell repertoires in cytomegalovirus infection. Study in general: Evidence of both CMV infection and a matching HLA type came from public TCR beta signatures. General study points: HLA-C-restricted TCR beta clonotypes specific for CMV led the ex vivo response.

MiXCR was run by TCRdb on the reads, yielding one entry per CDR3 protein. The sample yields tens of thousands of distinct CDR3 sequences, approximately 19% seen once. After removal of 0 bases from V and 4 bases from J, the junction contained 9 bases not matched to a gene. CDR1 MDHEN and CDR2 SYDVKM come from the germline V gene. The CDR3 loop spans 18 amino acids. The source of this sequence is a human donor in good health (CMV status not recorded). Some clones in this sample may be carry-over from other donors' samples. The V gene is TRBV28, the J gene TRBJ1-1, with 12 positions matching TRBD1. The sample was CD8+ T cells from cultured PBMCs, taken from culture after CMV antigen stimulation. CDR3 bases: TGTGCCAGCAGTTTATGGATAACGGGACAGGGGGCAGGCACTGAAGCTTTCTTT. Amino acid sequence: CASSLWITGQGAGTEAFF.